The T cell receptor (beta chain) described here comes from a study of T cell responses to AZD1222 COVID-19 vaccine (dated by TCRdb to about 2021). Regarding the study in general: A total of under 250 trial participants underwent TCR sequencing, of whom more than 200 had received two doses of AZD1222 and around 25 had received two doses of the MenACWY control vaccine. Trial participants were enrolled by age into subgroups of 18-55, 56-69 and 70-plus years, and around 150, 28 and 57 TCR-sequenced participants, respectively, were included in these subgroups.

With respect to this clone: The target of this receptor is not known. The input lacks base qualities; no much larger clone sits a single base away.

The time point tag for this specimen amounts to: about 28 days (+/-7) after the second vaccine dose. Because spike-specific TCR depth and breadth did not differ between the two schedules, AZD1222 recipients who got a second dose at roughly 4 weeks were pooled with those who got a second dose at roughly 12 weeks. The vaccinee samples were drawn from two UK trials, COV001 and COV002, one of which was a single-blind randomized controlled phase 2/3 trial testing AZD1222 (ChAdOx1 nCoV-19) in healthy adults. For TCRbeta chain sequencing, PBMC samples were collected from trial participants at day 0 and at day 28 after the second dose. The investigation overall reported the following: Nearly half of unique spike-specific TCRs reportedly recognized epitopes outside regions mutated in the B.1.351 and B.1.1.7 variants. Spike-specific TCR breadth and depth rose significantly after two AZD1222 doses compared with day 0 and with MenACWY recipients. Participants were mostly white British and included more females than males, and it was suggested by the authors that clonal diversity may have been underestimated. Because no day 14 peak-response samples were available, repertoires were characterized only after the peak T cell response. The 56-69-year group was small, and its depth increase did not reach significance, likely because of low power. Only a handful of AZD1222 recipients were SARS-CoV-2 seropositive at baseline, limiting conclusions about previously exposed vaccinees. Vaccine-associated CD4 TCRs spanned the whole spike protein, with dominant responses in regions 160-218 and 743-854.

The CDR3 regions of human TCRbeta chains were analyzed by immunosequencing. The published analysis was carried out like this. Repertoire TCRs were matched against a reference library of SARS-CoV-2-specific TCRs generated with the MIRA antigen-specificity platform. Breadth was defined as the fraction of unique TCRs that were SARS-CoV-2-associated, and depth was defined as the fraction of total T cells that were SARS-CoV-2-associated. Using the MIRA data, every spike-specific TCR was mapped to the spike region that the TCR reacted to and assigned to either a CD4 or a CD8 class. Log10-transformed breadth and depth values were compared by one-way ANOVA with Sidak's multiple comparisons tests. TCRdb obtained this table from immuneACCESS and retained in-frame rearrangements with V and J assigned. These tables miss some clones; where compared with another copy, unresolved V genes account for less than half of the shortfall, and the remainder is unexplained. From that table come the V and J calls and clone size; the DNA was used to work out D and trimming. Recorded for this sample are roughly 120,000 clones; more than 75% of them occurred a single time. 4.4% of the sample comes from the top ten.

Sequencing used peripheral blood, obtained 28 days after the second AZD1222 dose. This TCR was recovered from an adult who received the AZD1222 COVID-19 vaccine.

The nucleotide sequence is given as TGTGCCAGCAGCCCTAGCGGGAGTAGGGTAAATGAGCAGTTCTTC. Its protein is CASSPSGSRVNEQFF. The sequence is built from TRBV7-3 and TRBJ2-1; TRBD2 lines up with 10 middle nucleotides. CDR1 and CDR2, looked up from the germline V gene, are SGHTA and FQGTGA. Trimming removed 5 bases from V and 7 bases from J; the gene matches leave 8 bases unexplained. The CDR3 sequence holds 15 residues, the cysteine and phenylalanine included. The DNA shown is the 45-base CDR3, in frame from base 1.